These 24 T cell receptor beta chains were all obtained from the same sample, sequenced in a study of cytomegalovirus exposure and HLA in healthy donors. The PCR had 60 Vbeta and 13 Jbeta primers. This table comes from immunoSEQ multiplex PCR, and its TCRdb copy is limited to in-frame clones, with some not included. The sample holds about 15,000 clones; around 58% are singletons and the top ten take 17%. The sequencing sample was made of PBMCs. All receptors come from a woman aged 50 to 60 in good health and CMV-seropositive.

The rearrangement links TRBV4-3 to TRBJ1-5; TRBD1 agrees at 9 bases. Per the germline V gene, CDR1 is LGHNA and CDR2 is YSLEER. The junction had 3 bases not matched to a gene; V was cut back by 2 bases and J by 4 bases. There are 15 residues in the CDR3. CDR3 loop: CASSQSGTGNQPQHF. Written as DNA, the CDR3 is TGCGCCAGCAGCCAATCCGGGACAGGGAATCAGCCCCAGCATTTT.

J is TRBJ2-3 and V is TRBV4-2; 9 bases line up with TRBD2. The CDR3 consists of 15 residues. Trimming took 0 bases from V and 9 from J; bases not matched to a gene: 7. In germline, CDR1 is LGHNA, CDR2 YNFKEQ. As DNA, the CDR3 is TGTGCCAGCAGCCAAGATAGTAGCGGGAGATGGACGCAGTATTTT. Encoded protein: CASSQDSSGRWTQYF.

This clone is medium-sized within its sample. The rearrangement uses TRBV21-1 and TRBJ2-1; the table gives TRBD2 as D, unverified against the DNA. TRBV21-1 represents a pseudogene. The CDR3 spans 14 residues. The DNA of the CDR3 is TGTGCCAGCAGCCGGGCGGGAGGGGTCCCGGAGCAGTTCTTC. Encoded protein: CASSRAGGVPEQFF.

The chain is built from TRBV7-2 and TRBJ2-1; D is ambiguous. The CDR3 consists of 15 residues. V was shortened by 5 bases and J by 3 bases, with 14 bases between the two germline ends. Per germline, CDR1 SGHTA and CDR2 FQGNSA. The CDR3 DNA sequence: TGTGCCAGCAGCCCGACTCCAACTTACTACAATGAGCAGTTCTTC. Amino acids: CASSPTPTYYNEQFF.

The V gene is TRBV4-2, the J gene TRBJ1-1; D gene ambiguous. Germline CDR1 is LGHNA and CDR2 is YNFKEQ. The CDR3 contains 15 residues. V lost 0 bases and J 5 bases, leaving 13 bases between the germline ends. The CDR3 loop is CASSQEKAGGTEAFF. CDR3 sequence (DNA): TGTGCCAGCAGCCAAGAAAAGGCGGGAGGAACTGAAGCTTTCTTT.

V is TRBV29-1 and J is TRBJ1-1; tentatively, D is TRBD1 (6 bases). Per the germline V gene, CDR1 is SQVTM and CDR2 is ANQGSEA. This CDR3 comprises 11 residues. Trimming removed 3 bases from V and 7 bases from J, with 9 bases in between. CDR3: CSVDEDSEAFF. CDR3 in DNA: TGCAGCGTTGATGAGGACAGTGAAGCTTTCTTT.

V is TRBV7-6 and J is TRBJ2-1; D uncertain. The CDR3 extends over 14 amino acids. Trimming stripped 2 bases from V and 6 bases from J, with 11 bases between. In germline, CDR1 is SGHVS, CDR2 FNYEAQ. The CDR3 loop is CASSLSSRGNEQFF. CDR3 in DNA: TGTGCCAGCAGCTTATCCTCTAGAGGCAATGAGCAGTTCTTC.

This chain connects TRBV7-8 to TRBJ2-2, with a possible D match to TRBD2 (5 bases). Looked up from germline, CDR1 is SGHVS and CDR2 is FQNEAQ. The CDR3 sequence is 12 residues long. V lost 6 bases and J 8 bases, leaving 10 bases between the germline ends. CDR3 sequence (DNA): TGTGCCAGCAGTCGGAGGCGAGGGGAGCTGTTTTTT. Amino acids: CASSRRRGELFF. The full variable domain, rest sourced from reference TRBV7-8 and TRBJ2-2, is GAGVSQSPRYKVAKRGQDVALRCDPISGHVSLFWYQQALGQGPEFLTYFQNEAQLDKSGLPSDRFFAERPEGSVSTLKIQRTQQEDSAVYLCASSRRRGELFFGEGSRLTVL.

This clone was seen only a few times. The genes are TRBV29-1 and TRBJ2-7; a possible D gene is TRBD1 (5 bases). Germline CDR1 and CDR2: SQVTM and ANQGSEA. The CDR3 runs to 12 residues. Between the trimmed V and J ends, which lost 3 bases and 2 bases, there was a span of 8 bases. CDR3 coding DNA: TGCAGCGTTGAGGGGCAAACCTACGAGCAGTACTTC. Protein product: CSVEGQTYEQYF.

This clone occurred a few times. The chain is built from TRBV4-3 and TRBJ2-3; D possibly corresponds to TRBD2 (5 bases). The CDR3 sequence is 15 residues long. Germline V gene data show CDR1 as LGHNA and CDR2 as YSLEER. Trimming shortened V by 4 bases and J by 0 bases, and 11 bases separated the two germline ends. For the CDR3, the DNA is TGCGCCAGCAGCCGATCACTAGATAGCACAGATACGCAGTATTTT. Amino acids: CASSRSLDSTDTQYF.

This clone was seen more than once but under ten times. J is TRBJ1-1 and V is TRBV5-1; D gene ambiguous. The CDR3 covers 14 residues. Germline-derived CDR1 and CDR2 are SGHRS and YFSETQ. Trimming cost V 4 bases and J 0 bases, with 10 bases left between them. The CDR3 bases are TGCGCCAGCAGCCCAGGATTCATGAACACTGAAGCTTTCTTT. Translation: CASSPGFMNTEAFF.

The V gene is TRBV7-9, the J gene TRBJ2-3; TRBD2 aligns across 8 bases. In germline, CDR1 is SEHNR, CDR2 FQNEAQ (reference sequence). The V gene end was trimmed by 5 bases and the J gene end by 4 bases; junction bases not matched to a gene: 11. CDR3 size: 16 residues. Written as DNA, the CDR3 is TGTGCCAGCAGCCCTGGAGCGGGAGTAGTTGCAGATACGCAGTATTTT. Encoded protein: CASSPGAGVVADTQYF. The whole variable domain, remainder taken from reference TRBV7-9 and TRBJ2-3, is DTGVSQNPRHKITKRGQNVTFRCDPISEHNRLYWYRQTLGQGPEFLTYFQNEAQLEKSRLLSDRFSAERPKGSFSTLEIQRTEQGDSAMYLCASSPGAGVVADTQYFGPGTRLTVL.

Relative to its sample, this clone is large. The chain combines TRBV6-1 with TRBJ2-2; 14 bases fit TRBD2. The germline V gene has CDR1 MNHNS and CDR2 SASEGT. This CDR3 has 14 residues. The V gene end was trimmed by 7 bases and the J gene end by 10 bases; junction bases not matched to a gene: 5. The CDR3 nucleotides read TGTGCCAGCAAGGGGGGACTAGCGGGAGCGGAGCTGTTTTTT. It translates to CASKGGLAGAELFF.

The count of this clone is one. V gene TRBV7-2 combines with J gene TRBJ2-5, with 8 bases identical to TRBD2. The CDR3 totals 14 residues. The germline V gene encodes CDR1 SGHTA and CDR2 FQGNSA. V shed 1 base, J shed 4 bases, and the junction held 2 bases outside the gene matches. This chain's CDR3 is CASSLVAGGETQYF. DNA of the CDR3: TGTGCCAGCAGCTTAGTTGCGGGAGGAGAGACCCAGTACTTC.

This clone was detected only once. This rearrangement joins TRBV29-1 to TRBJ2-5, with 9 nucleotides matching TRBD1. The V segment lost 6 bases and the J segment 6 bases; nucleotides outside the gene matches: 5. The CDR3 is made up of 12 amino acids. Per germline, CDR1 SQVTM and CDR2 ANQGSEA. CDR3 bases: TGCAGCGTCCGGACAGGGGCGAAGACCCAGTACTTC. This gives the protein CSVRTGAKTQYF.

The chain uses TRBV10-3 and TRBJ2-1; D remains ambiguous. In germline, CDR1 is ENHRY, CDR2 SYGVKD. The CDR3 loop spans 13 amino acids. V lost 1 base, J lost 4 bases, and 5 bases lay in between. The CDR3, as DNA: TGTGCCATCAGTGAGTATAATTACAATGAGCAGTTCTTC. It translates to CAISEYNYNEQFF.

This chain joins TRBV6-4 and TRBJ2-1, with 10 bases aligning to TRBD2. This CDR3 contains 15 residues. Germline V gene sequence: CDR1 MRHNA, CDR2 SNTAGT. The ends lost 8 bases at V and 10 bases at J; junction bases unmatched: 14. The CDR3 DNA sequence: TGTGCCAGCCAGACCCTAGCGGGGGCGGAGGGGGAGCAGTTCTTC. This gives the protein CASQTLAGAEGEQFF.

This chain joins TRBV18 and TRBJ2-7, with 12 positions matching TRBD2. CDR1 is KGHSH, CDR2 LQKENI, per germline. This CDR3 comprises 16 residues. Trimming took 3 bases from V and 3 from J; bases not matched to a gene: 6. CDR3 residues: CASSPLTSGSRYEQYF. The CDR3 DNA reads TGTGCCAGCTCACCCCTGACTAGCGGGAGCCGCTACGAGCAGTACTTC.

This clone was seen only once. The V call is TRBV29-1, the J call TRBJ1-4, with no clear D. The CDR3 is 13 amino acids. Looked up from germline, CDR1 is SQVTM and CDR2 is ANQGSEA. Trimming shortened V by 7 bases and J by 3 bases, and 12 bases separated the two germline ends. CDR3 sequence reads: CSAQPLSNEKLFF. As DNA, the CDR3 is TGCAGCGCACAGCCTCTCTCTAATGAAAAACTGTTTTTT. The complete variable domain, with remaining parts taken from reference TRBV29-1 and TRBJ1-4, reads SAVISQKPSRDICQRGTSLTIQCQVDSQVTMMFWYRQQPGQSLTLIATANQGSEATYESGFVIDKFPISRPNLTFSTLTVSNMSPEDSSIYLCSAQPLSNEKLFFGSGTQLSVL.

A remark on this clone: It is likely a read error, because the conserved phenylalanine at the end of the CDR3 is missing. V is TRBV10-3 and J is TRBJ2-3, with 10 bases identical to TRBD2. Germline CDR1 and CDR2: ENHRY and SYGVKD. The CDR3 has 15 residues. Trimming took 3 bases from V and 6 from J; bases not matched to a gene: 6. The CDR3 DNA is TGTGCCATCAGTGAACAAGCGGGAGGGCCTGATACGCAGTATGTT. It specifies CAISEQAGGPDTQYV.

This clone came up once. The chain has TRBV14 and TRBJ1-6, with D possibly TRBD1 on 6 matching bases. Trimming cost V 1 base and J 10 bases, with 14 bases left between them. This CDR3 comprises 15 residues. Germline CDR1 is SGHDN and CDR2 is FVKESK. In DNA, the CDR3 is TGTGCCAGCAGCCAAGTTGCCGGCAGGGGCTCACCCCTCCACTTT. Residues: CASSQVAGRGSPLHF.

A single count supports this clone. The CDR3 DNA follows: TGTGCCAGCAGGCCGGGACAGTCGCGGAATGGCTACACCTTC. The encoded protein is CASRPGQSRNGYTF. The chain joins TRBV7-9 to TRBJ1-2; 7 bases fit TRBD1. V was clipped by 6 bases and J by 6 bases; unmatched bases: 10. CDR3 size: 14 residues. Germline CDR1 is SEHNR and CDR2 is FQNEAQ (reference sequence).

This rearrangement joins TRBV19 to TRBJ1-1; no firm D call. The CDR3 runs 12 residues. The germline V and J ends were trimmed by 5 bases and 6 bases, with 10 bases remaining between them. Germline-derived CDR1 and CDR2 are LNHDA and SQIVND (reference sequence). CDR3 nucleotide sequence: TGTGCCAGTAGTGCGAGGGCCTCTGAAGCTTTCTTT. Protein: CASSARASEAFF.

V gene TRBV30 combines with J gene TRBJ2-5, with D tentatively TRBD2 (6 bases). Germline loops: CDR1 GTSNPN, CDR2 SVGIG (reference sequence). The CDR3 runs to 12 residues. V lost 5 bases and J lost 5, with 12 bases in between. In DNA form, the CDR3 reads TGTGCCTGGCACGTCGCGGGGGAGACCCAGTACTTC. It translates to CAWHVAGETQYF.